This entry concerns a single T cell receptor beta chain. This sample was included in a study of blood T cell repertoires in COVID-19. On the study more broadly: There were acute and convalescent COVID-19 samples, and they came from the United States, Italy and Spain. T cells, B-cell-depleted T cells, or PBMCs provided the cDNA or gDNA that served as material.

Germline V gives CDR1 KGHSY, CDR2 FQNENV. The CDR3 loop spans 16 amino acids. Trimming left V 0 bases short and J 0 bases short, with 9 bases between. In the original processing: Nucleated cell number was recorded as an estimate derived from reference gene primer amplification. Profiling relied on immunoSEQ multiplex PCR, and the TCRdb table lists in-frame clones only, not all of them. V, J and clone size derive from that table, while D and trimming were established from the DNA sequence. The sample has 250,000 to 350,000 clones, about nine tenths seen once; the top ten hold around 13%. V and J are TRBV16 and TRBJ1-5; D not resolved. This TCR was recovered from a woman aged 60 to 75 with acute or convalescent COVID-19. Source material: peripheral blood. The CDR3 sequence: CASSQSAGYSNQPQHF. The DNA for the CDR3 is TGTGCCAGCAGCCAATCGGCGGGGTATAGCAATCAGCCCCAGCATTTT.